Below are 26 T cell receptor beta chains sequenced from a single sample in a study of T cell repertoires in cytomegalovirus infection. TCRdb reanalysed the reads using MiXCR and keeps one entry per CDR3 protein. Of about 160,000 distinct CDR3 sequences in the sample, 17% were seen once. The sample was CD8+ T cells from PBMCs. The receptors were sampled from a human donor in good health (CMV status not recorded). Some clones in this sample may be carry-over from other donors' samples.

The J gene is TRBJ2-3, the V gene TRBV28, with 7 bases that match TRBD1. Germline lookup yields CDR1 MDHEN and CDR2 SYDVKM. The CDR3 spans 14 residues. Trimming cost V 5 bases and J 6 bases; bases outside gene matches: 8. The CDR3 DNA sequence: TGTGCCAGCAGTCTGGTCCAGGGGGTGGATACGCAGTATTTT. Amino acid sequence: CASSLVQGVDTQYF.

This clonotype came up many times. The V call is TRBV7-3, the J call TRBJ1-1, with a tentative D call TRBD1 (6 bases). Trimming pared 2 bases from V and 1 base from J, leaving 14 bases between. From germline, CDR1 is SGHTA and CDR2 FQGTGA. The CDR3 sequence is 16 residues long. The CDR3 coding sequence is TGTGCCAGCAGCTTACGGGGGCAGGAGCCGAACACTGAAGCTTTCTTT. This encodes CASSLRGQEPNTEAFF.

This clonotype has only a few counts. CDR3 coding DNA: TGTGCCAGCAGCTTAGGGACACAGGGGGCACTGTACCAAGAGACCCAGTACTTC. It yields the protein CASSLGTQGALYQETQYF. The V call is TRBV7-8, the J call TRBJ2-5, with 9 bases that match TRBD1. The V gene end was trimmed by 1 base and the J gene end by 0 bases; junction bases not matched to a gene: 9. The CDR3 has 18 residues. Per the germline V gene, CDR1 is SGHVS and CDR2 is FQNEAQ. The entire variable domain, with the rest obtained from reference TRBV7-8 and TRBJ2-5, is as follows: GAGVSQSPRYKVAKRGQDVALRCDPISGHVSLFWYQQALGQGPEFLTYFQNEAQLDKSGLPSDRFFAERPEGSVSTLKIQRTQQEDSAVYLCASSLGTQGALYQETQYFGPGTRLLVL.

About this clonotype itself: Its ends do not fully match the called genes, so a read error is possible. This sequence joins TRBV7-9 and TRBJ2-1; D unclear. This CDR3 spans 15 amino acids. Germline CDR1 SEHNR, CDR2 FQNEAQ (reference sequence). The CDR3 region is CASSLSPTTYNEQFF. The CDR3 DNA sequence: TGTGCCAGTAGCTTATCGCCGACCACCTACAATGAGCAGTTCTTC.

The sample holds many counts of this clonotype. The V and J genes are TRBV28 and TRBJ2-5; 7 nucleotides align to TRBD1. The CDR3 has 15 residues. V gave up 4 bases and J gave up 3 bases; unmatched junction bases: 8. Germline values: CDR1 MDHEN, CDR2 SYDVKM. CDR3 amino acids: CASSYARTGKETQYF. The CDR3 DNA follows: TGTGCCAGCAGTTACGCGAGGACAGGAAAAGAGACCCAGTACTTC.

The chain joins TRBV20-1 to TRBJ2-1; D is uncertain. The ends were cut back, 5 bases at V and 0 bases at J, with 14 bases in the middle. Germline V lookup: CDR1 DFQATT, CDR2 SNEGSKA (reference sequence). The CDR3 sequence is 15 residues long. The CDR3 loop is CSAHPLGRSYNEQFF. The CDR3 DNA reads TGCAGTGCTCATCCCCTTGGGCGCTCCTACAATGAGCAGTTCTTC.

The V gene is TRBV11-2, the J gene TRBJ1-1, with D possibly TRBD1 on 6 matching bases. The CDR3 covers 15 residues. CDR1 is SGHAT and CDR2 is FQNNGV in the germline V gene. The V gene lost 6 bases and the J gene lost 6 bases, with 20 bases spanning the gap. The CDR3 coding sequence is TGTGCCAGCAGGGGATCCGGGGGACATAACTCTGAAGCTTTCTTT. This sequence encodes CASRGSGGHNSEAFF. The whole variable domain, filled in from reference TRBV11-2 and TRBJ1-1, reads EAGVAQSPRYKIIEKRQSVAFWCNPISGHATLYWYQQILGQGPKLLIQFQNNGVVDDSQLPKDRFSAERLKGVDSTLKIQPAKLEDSAVYLCASRGSGGHNSEAFFGQGTRLTVV.

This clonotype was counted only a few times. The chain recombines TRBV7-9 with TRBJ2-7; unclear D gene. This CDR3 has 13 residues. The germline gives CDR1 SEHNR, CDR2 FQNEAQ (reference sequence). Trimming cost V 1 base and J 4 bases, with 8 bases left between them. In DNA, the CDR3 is TGTGCCAGCAGCTTAGGACACCCGTACGAGCAGTACTTC. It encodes CASSLGHPYEQYF.

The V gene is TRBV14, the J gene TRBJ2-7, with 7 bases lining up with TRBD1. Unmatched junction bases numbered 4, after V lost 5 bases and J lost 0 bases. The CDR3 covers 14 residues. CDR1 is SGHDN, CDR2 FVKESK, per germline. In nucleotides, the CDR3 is TGTGCCAGCAGCATCCGGGACAGCTCCTACGAGCAGTACTTC. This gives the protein CASSIRDSSYEQYF. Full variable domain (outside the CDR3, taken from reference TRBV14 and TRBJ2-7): EAGVTQFPSHSVIEKGQTVTLRCDPISGHDNLYWYRRVMGKEIKFLLHFVKESKQDESGMPNNRFLAERTGGTYSTLKVQPAELEDSGVYFCASSIRDSSYEQYFGPGTRLTVT.

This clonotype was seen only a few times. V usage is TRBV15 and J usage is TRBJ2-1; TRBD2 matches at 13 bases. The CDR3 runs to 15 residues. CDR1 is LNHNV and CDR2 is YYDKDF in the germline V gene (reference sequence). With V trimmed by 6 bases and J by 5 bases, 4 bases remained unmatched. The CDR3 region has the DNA TGTGCCACCAGACTCGGGACTAGCGGGAACAATGAGCAGTTCTTC. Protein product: CATRLGTSGNNEQFF.

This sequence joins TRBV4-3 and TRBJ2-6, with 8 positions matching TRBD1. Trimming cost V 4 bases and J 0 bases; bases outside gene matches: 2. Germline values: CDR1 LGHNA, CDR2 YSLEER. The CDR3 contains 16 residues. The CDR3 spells CASSPTGDSGANVLTF. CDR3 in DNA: TGCGCCAGCAGCCCGACAGGGGACTCTGGGGCCAACGTCCTGACTTTC.

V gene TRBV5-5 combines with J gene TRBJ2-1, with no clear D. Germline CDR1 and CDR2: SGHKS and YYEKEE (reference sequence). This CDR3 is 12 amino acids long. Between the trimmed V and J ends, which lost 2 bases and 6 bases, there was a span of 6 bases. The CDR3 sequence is CASSFYGNEQFF. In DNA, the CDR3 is TGTGCCAGCAGCTTTTATGGCAATGAGCAGTTCTTC.

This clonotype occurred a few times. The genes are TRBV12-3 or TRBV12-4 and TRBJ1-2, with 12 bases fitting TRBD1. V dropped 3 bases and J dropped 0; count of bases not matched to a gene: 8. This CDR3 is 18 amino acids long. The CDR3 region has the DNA TGTGCCAGCAGTTTTAGCGGGACAGGGGGCTTAGCTAACTATGGCTACACCTTC. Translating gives CASSFSGTGGLANYGYTF.

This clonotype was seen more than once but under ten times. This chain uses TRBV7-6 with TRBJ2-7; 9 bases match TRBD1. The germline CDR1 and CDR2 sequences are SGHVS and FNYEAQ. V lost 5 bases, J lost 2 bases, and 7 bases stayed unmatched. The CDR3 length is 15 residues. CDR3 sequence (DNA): TGTGCCAGCAGCCCTGGGACAGGGAGCACCTACGAGCAGTACTTC. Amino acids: CASSPGTGSTYEQYF.

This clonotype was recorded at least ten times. CDR3 nucleotide sequence: TGTGCCAGCAGCTTCGCTCAGGGGTACAATGAGCAGTTCTTC. Residues: CASSFAQGYNEQFF. The chain recombines TRBV7-8 with TRBJ2-1; D is possibly TRBD1 (6 bases). Deletions cut 3 bases from V and 4 bases from J, with 10 bases between. The germline V gene encodes CDR1 SGHVS and CDR2 FQNEAQ. The CDR3 runs 14 residues.

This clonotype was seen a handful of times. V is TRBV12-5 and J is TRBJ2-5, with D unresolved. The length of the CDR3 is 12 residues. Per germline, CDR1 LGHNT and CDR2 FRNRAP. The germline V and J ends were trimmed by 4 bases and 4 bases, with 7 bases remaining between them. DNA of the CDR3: TGTGCTAGTGGTTCCTCGCGAGAGACCCAGTACTTC. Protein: CASGSSRETQYF. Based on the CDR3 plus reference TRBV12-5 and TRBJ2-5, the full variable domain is DARVTQTPRHKVTEMGQEVTMRCQPILGHNTVFWYRQTMMQGLELLAYFRNRAPLDDSGMPKDRFSAEMPDATLATLKIQPSEPRDSAVYFCASGSSRETQYFGPGTRLLVL.

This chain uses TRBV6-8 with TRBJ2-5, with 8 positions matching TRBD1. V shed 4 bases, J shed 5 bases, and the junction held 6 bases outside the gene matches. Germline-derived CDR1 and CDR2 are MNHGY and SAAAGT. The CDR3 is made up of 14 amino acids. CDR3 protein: CASSSDRVGETQYF. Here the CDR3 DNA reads TGTGCCAGCAGTTCGGACAGGGTAGGGGAGACCCAGTACTTC.

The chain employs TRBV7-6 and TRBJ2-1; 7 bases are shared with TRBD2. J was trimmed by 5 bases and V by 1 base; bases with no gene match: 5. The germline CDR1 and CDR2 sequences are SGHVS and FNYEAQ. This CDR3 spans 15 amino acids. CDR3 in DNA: TGTGCCAGCAGCTTAGGGGGAGGGTTTGACAATGAGCAGTTCTTC. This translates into CASSLGGGFDNEQFF. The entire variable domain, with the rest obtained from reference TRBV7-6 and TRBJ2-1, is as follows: GAGVSQSPRYKVTKRGQDVALRCDPISGHVSLYWYRQALGQGPEFLTYFNYEAQQDKSGLPNDRFSAERPEGSISTLTIQRTEQRDSAMYRCASSLGGGFDNEQFFGPGTRLTVL.

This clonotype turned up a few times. The CDR3 DNA follows: TGTGCCAGCAGCCTCAGGGTACGGGACACTGAAGCTTTCTTT. Its protein is CASSLRVRDTEAFF. The V and J genes are TRBV3-1 and TRBJ1-1, with a possible D match to TRBD1 (5 bases). Germline V gene lookup returns CDR1 LGHDT and CDR2 YNNKEL (reference sequence). V dropped 4 bases and J dropped 3 bases, with 12 bases sitting between them. The CDR3 has 14 residues.

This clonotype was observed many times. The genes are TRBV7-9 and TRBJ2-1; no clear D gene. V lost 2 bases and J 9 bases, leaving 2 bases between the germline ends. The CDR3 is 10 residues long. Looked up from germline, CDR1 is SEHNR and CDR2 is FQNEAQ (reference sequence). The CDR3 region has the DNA TGTGCCAGCAGCTTAAGTGAGCAGTTCTTC. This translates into CASSLSEQFF.

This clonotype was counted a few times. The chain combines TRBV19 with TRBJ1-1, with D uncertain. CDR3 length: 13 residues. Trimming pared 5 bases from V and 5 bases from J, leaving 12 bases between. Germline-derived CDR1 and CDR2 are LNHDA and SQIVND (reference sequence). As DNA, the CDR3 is TGTGCCAGTAGTTACAATCTGGGTACTGAAGCTTTCTTT. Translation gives CASSYNLGTEAFF.

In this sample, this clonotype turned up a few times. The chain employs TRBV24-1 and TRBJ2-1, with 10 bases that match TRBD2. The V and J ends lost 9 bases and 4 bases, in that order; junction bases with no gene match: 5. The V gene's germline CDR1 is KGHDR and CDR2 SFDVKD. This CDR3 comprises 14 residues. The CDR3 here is CATASGSSYNEQFF. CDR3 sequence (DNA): TGTGCCACCGCTAGCGGGAGCTCGTACAATGAGCAGTTCTTC.

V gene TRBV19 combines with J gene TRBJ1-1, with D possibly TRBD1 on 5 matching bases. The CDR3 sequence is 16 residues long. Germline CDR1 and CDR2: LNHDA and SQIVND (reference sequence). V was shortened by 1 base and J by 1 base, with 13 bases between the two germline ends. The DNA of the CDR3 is TGTGCCAGTAGTATAGGGGGCTCGGGTCCGAACACTGAAGCTTTCTTT. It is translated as CASSIGGSGPNTEAFF.

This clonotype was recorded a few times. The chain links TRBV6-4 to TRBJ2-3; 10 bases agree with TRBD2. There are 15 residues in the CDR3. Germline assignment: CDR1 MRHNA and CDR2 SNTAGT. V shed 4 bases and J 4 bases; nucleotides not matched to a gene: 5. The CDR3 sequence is CASSAAGGSADTQYF. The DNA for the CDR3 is TGTGCCAGCAGTGCAGCGGGAGGGAGCGCAGATACGCAGTATTTT.

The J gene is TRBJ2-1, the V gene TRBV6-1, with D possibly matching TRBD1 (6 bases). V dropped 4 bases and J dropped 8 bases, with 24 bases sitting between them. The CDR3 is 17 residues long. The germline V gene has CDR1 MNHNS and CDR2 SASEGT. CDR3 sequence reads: CASSGPGQPLPGYEQFF. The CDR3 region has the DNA TGTGCCAGCAGTGGACCGGGACAACCTTTGCCGGGGTATGAGCAGTTCTTC.

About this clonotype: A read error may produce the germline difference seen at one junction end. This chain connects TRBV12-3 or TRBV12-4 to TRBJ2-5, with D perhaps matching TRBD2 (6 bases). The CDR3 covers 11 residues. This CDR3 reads CASSSSGLASF. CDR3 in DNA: TGTGCCAGCAGTTCCTCGGGACTGGCCTCCTTC.